Below, 9 T cell receptor beta chains from the same sample are listed, as sequenced in a study of T cell responses to AZD1222 COVID-19 vaccine. Clones were sequenced by immunoSEQ multiplex PCR, and TCRdb holds only the in-frame ones, with some missing. The sample has 80,000 to 95,000 clones; approximately 90% are singletons. The sample was peripheral blood, taken 28 days after the second AZD1222 dose. Receptors originate from an adult who received the AZD1222 COVID-19 vaccine.

The J gene is TRBJ1-6, the V gene TRBV24-1, with D possibly being TRBD1 (6 bases). The CDR3 sequence is 19 residues long. V lost 2 bases to trimming and J lost 10 bases, with 26 bases between them. Germline CDR1 KGHDR, CDR2 SFDVKD. The CDR3 sequence: CATSDWHRTVEVSRSPLHF. Here the CDR3 DNA reads TGTGCCACCAGTGATTGGCATCGGACAGTAGAGGTCTCTCGGTCACCCCTCCACTTT.

CDR3 region: CASAGPTLLYGYTF. DNA for the CDR3: TGTGCCAGCGCTGGACCGACCCTACTCTATGGCTACACCTTC. The chain couples TRBV3-1 (or the pseudogene TRBV3-2) to TRBJ1-2; D remains ambiguous. Trimming pared 8 bases from V and 4 bases from J, leaving 17 bases between. This CDR3 is built from 14 residues. CDR1 is LGHDT, CDR2 YNNKEL, per germline (reference sequence).

DNA for the CDR3: TGTGCCAGCAGCTTAGGGCAGGGGGGCTATAATTCACCCCTCCACTTT. Amino acids: CASSLGQGGYNSPLHF. The chain joins TRBV7-2 to TRBJ1-6; 7 bases are a match to TRBD1. Germline V gene lookup returns CDR1 SGHTA and CDR2 FQGNSA. This CDR3 spans 16 amino acids. J was trimmed by 3 bases and V by 1 base; bases with no gene match: 3.

This rearrangement joins TRBV29-1 to TRBJ1-1, with D possibly TRBD1 on 6 matching bases. Trimming cost V 7 bases and J 1 base, with 10 bases left between them. This CDR3 spans 12 amino acids. The germline CDR1 and CDR2 sequences are SQVTM and ANQGSEA. The CDR3 here is CSGGQQNTEAFF. The CDR3 DNA sequence: TGCAGCGGAGGACAGCAGAACACTGAAGCTTTCTTT. The variable domain in full, with the rest retrieved from reference TRBV29-1 and TRBJ1-1, is SAVISQKPSRDICQRGTSLTIQCQVDSQVTMMFWYRQQPGQSLTLIATANQGSEATYESGFVIDKFPISRPNLTFSTLTVSNMSPEDSSIYLCSGGQQNTEAFFGQGTRLTVV.

This clone was recorded only once. The V call is TRBV5-5, the J call TRBJ2-5; 8 positions agree with TRBD2. Germline-derived CDR1 and CDR2 are SGHKS and YYEKEE (reference sequence). The CDR3 contains 14 residues. Trimming took 7 bases from V and 1 from J; bases not matched to a gene: 6. CDR3: CASRRRGGQETQYF. Written as DNA, the CDR3 is TGTGCCAGCCGTCGTCGGGGGGGCCAAGAGACCCAGTACTTC.

The chain uses TRBV4-2 and TRBJ2-3; 8 positions agree with TRBD2. V shed 4 bases, J shed 2 bases, and the junction held 8 bases outside the gene matches. Looked up from germline, CDR1 is LGHNA and CDR2 is YNFKEQ. This CDR3 is built from 16 residues. CDR3 region: CASSPLIAGYTDTQYF. The CDR3 DNA sequence: TGTGCCAGCAGCCCTCTAATAGCGGGATACACAGATACGCAGTATTTT.

The V and J genes are TRBV12-3 or TRBV12-4 and TRBJ1-2, with 7 bases matching TRBD1. CDR3 length equals 12 residues. J gave up 5 bases and V 6 bases, and 3 bases lay outside the gene matches. This CDR3 reads CASRTQGYGYTF. CDR3 DNA: TGTGCCAGCAGAACACAGGGGTATGGCTACACCTTC.

The chain has TRBV28 and TRBJ2-1, with 9 bases identical to TRBD1. With 6 bases clipped from V and 8 bases from J, the junction kept 8 bases outside the gene matches. From germline, CDR1 is MDHEN and CDR2 SYDVKM. CDR3 size: 14 residues. CDR3 coding DNA: TGTGCCAGCAGCCTAGACAGGGGGAGGCATGAGCAGTTCTTC. It encodes CASSLDRGRHEQFF.

This CDR3 is CASSLERVRLGNTIYF. The CDR3 DNA reads as TGTGCCAGCAGCTTAGAGAGGGTGAGGCTTGGAAACACCATATATTTT. The rearrangement links TRBV7-9 to TRBJ1-3; D remains unclear. Trimming took off 1 base at V and 3 bases at J, with 13 bases between the two ends. The CDR3 spans 16 residues. Germline V gene sequence: CDR1 SEHNR, CDR2 FQNEAQ (reference sequence).